A selection of T cell receptor beta chains follows, all from one sample in a study of blood T cells in healthy people across ages. TCRdb re-called the 5' RACE reads through MiXCR, storing one row per CDR3 protein. The data contain about 2 million distinct CDR3 sequences, less than 50% of them seen just once; the ten biggest clones take up 2% to 2.5%. The sample comprised blood. All receptors derive from a middle-aged woman in good health. CDR3s include the opening cysteine and the closing phenylalanine or tryptophan. A D gene is named only where the DNA matches it firmly. Where a row states a size, it is once, few, many or the class of an expanded clone; other rows omit it.

size	D	V	J	DNA	CDR3
-	TRBD1	TRBV27	TRBJ2-7	TGTGCCAGCAGCGACTCCGGGACAGGGAGTGGTGAGCAGTACTTC	CASSDSGTGSGEQYF
few	-	TRBV29-1	TRBJ2-7	TGCAGCGTTGCCCCTCGAGGACGGGGGACCAGCGAGCAGTACTTC	CSVAPRGRGTSEQYF
-	-	TRBV27	TRBJ2-3	TGTGCCAGCAGTTATCAGGGACGGAGCACAGATACGCAGTATTTT	CASSYQGRSTDTQYF
-	-	TRBV14	TRBJ2-3	TGTGCCAGCAGCCAGCTGCGGGGAGATACGCAGTATTTT	CASSQLRGDTQYF
-	-	TRBV20-1	TRBJ1-5	TGCAGTGCTAGAGATCCCACACGTGCGGGGCCCCAGCATTTT	CSARDPTRAGPQHF
-	TRBD1	TRBV5-6	TRBJ2-7	TGTGCCAGCAGCAGGACCGACAGGGGACCTTCGTACGAGCAGTACTTC	CASSRTDRGPSYEQYF
-	-	TRBV12-3/TRBV12-4	TRBJ2-3	TGTGCCAGCAGTTGGGGAGGACCGCTTAGCACAGATACGCAGTATTTT	CASSWGGPLSTDTQYF
-	-	TRBV20-1	TRBJ2-3	TGCAGTGCTAGAGACGATCGACCCCTCACAGATACGCAGTATTTT	CSARDDRPLTDTQYF
few	-	TRBV6-2/TRBV6-3	TRBJ2-5	TGTGCCAGCAGCAACGACCCCGGACAGATCCACCAAGAGACCCAGTACTTC	CASSNDPGQIHQETQYF
-	-	TRBV7-8	TRBJ2-7	TGTGCCAGCAGCCTGCGTGGGAGTTCGGTCGGCTACGAGCAGTACTTC	CASSLRGSSVGYEQYF
-	-	TRBV11-1	TRBJ2-5	TGTGCCAGCAGCTCCCGGTCCCTAGAGACCCAGTACTTC	CASSSRSLETQYF
-	-	TRBV24-1	TRBJ2-5	TGTGCCACCAGTGATTTGGGCCACAGGTGGGGCCCTGAAGAGACCCAGTACTTC	CATSDLGHRWGPEETQYF
-	-	TRBV24-1	TRBJ2-1	TGTGCCACCAGTGATTTGACCGTGGGAGCTGAGCAGTTCTTC	CATSDLTVGAEQFF
-	-	TRBV21-1	TRBJ2-6	TGTGCCAGCAGCAAAAGGTCAGGGGCCAACGTCCTGACTTTC	CASSKRSGANVLTF
-	-	TRBV7-9	TRBJ2-7	TGTGCCAGCAGCCAGGAGGGGTCCGGGCCCAACCCATACGAGCAGTACTTC	CASSQEGSGPNPYEQYF
few	TRBD2	TRBV9	TRBJ2-1	TGTGCCAGCAGCCCCAATCCAGGCGGGGGATACAATGAGCAGTTCTTC	CASSPNPGGGYNEQFF
-	-	TRBV20-1	TRBJ2-3	TGCAGTGCTAGACACTCGTTGTTCACAGATACGCAGTATTTT	CSARHSLFTDTQYF
-	TRBD1	TRBV20-1	TRBJ1-4	TGCAGTGCCGCAACGACAGGGCGAAGGGAAAAACTGTTTTTT	CSAATTGRREKLFF
-	-	TRBV10-3	TRBJ1-1	TGTGCCATCAGAGGGGGTCCCGGGGAAGCTTTCTTT	CAIRGGPGEAFF
-	TRBD2	TRBV27	TRBJ2-3	TGTGCCAGCAGTGTAACTAGCGGGGGGTGGTCAGATACGCAGTATTTT	CASSVTSGGWSDTQYF
-	-	TRBV7-6	TRBJ2-1	TGTGCCAGCAGCTTACGGCCTTCGGGGAACAATGAGCAGTTCTTC	CASSLRPSGNNEQFF
-	-	TRBV6-2/TRBV6-3	TRBJ2-5	TGTGCCAGCAGTTACGGAGGAGTACCCCAAGAGACCCAGTACTTC	CASSYGGVPQETQYF
-	-	TRBV3-1	TRBJ2-1	TGTGCCAGCAGCCAAGATCGAGGCCCATCCAATGAGCAGTTCTTC	CASSQDRGPSNEQFF
-	-	TRBV5-1	TRBJ1-2	TGCGCCAGCTCCGGGACTGTGGGAGCTAACTATGGCTACACCTTC	CASSGTVGANYGYTF
many	-	TRBV5-1	TRBJ2-7	TGTGCCAGCAGCTTATGGGCAGGGAGCTCCTACGAGCAGTACTTC	CASSLWAGSSYEQYF
-	-	TRBV9	TRBJ2-7	TGTGCCAGCAGCTCCCGACGCCGGGACCCAAATCACGAGCAGTACTTC	CASSSRRRDPNHEQYF
once	-	TRBV28	TRBJ2-7	TGTGCCAGCAGTCAGGCAGGGGTATGGGAGCAGTACTTC	CASSQAGVWEQYF
-	-	TRBV4-1	TRBJ2-7	TGCGCCAGCAGCCAAGGATGGACAGATTCCTACGAGCAGTACTTC	CASSQGWTDSYEQYF
few	TRBD2	TRBV28	TRBJ2-4	TGTGCCAGCAGTCGACTAGCGGGGGGGAACATTCAGTACTTC	CASSRLAGGNIQYF
-	-	TRBV4-1	TRBJ2-1	TGCGCCAGCAGCCTGAACGTCGGGGAGCAGTTCTTC	CASSLNVGEQFF
few	-	TRBV20-1	TRBJ2-5	TGCAGTGGCCCGGCCCTCGGTGGACACACGTACCAAGAGACCCAGTACTTC	CSGPALGGHTYQETQYF
-	-	TRBV7-2	TRBJ2-3	TGTGCCAGCAGCTTGAATGGGGGTCCCACAGATACGCAGTATTTT	CASSLNGGPTDTQYF
-	-	TRBV2	TRBJ2-3	TGTGCCAGCAGGGCCCCCCAGGGTCGAAGTACAGATACGCAGTATTTT	CASRAPQGRSTDTQYF
-	-	TRBV6-6	TRBJ2-7	TGTGCCAGCAGTTACGAAACACAGGGGAGGCTTCACGAGCAGTACTTC	CASSYETQGRLHEQYF
-	TRBD1	TRBV5-1	TRBJ1-5	TGCGCCAGCAGGTTCGGGACAGGGGGCGATCAGCCCCAGCATTTT	CASRFGTGGDQPQHF
few	-	TRBV4-2	TRBJ2-5	TGTGCCAGCAGCCAAGAGATGGAGACTGGGGCAGACCAAGAGACCCAGTACTTC	CASSQEMETGADQETQYF
-	-	TRBV7-2	TRBJ1-5	TGTGCCAGCAGCTTAGGGCAGCTAAGCAATCAGCCCCAGCATTTT	CASSLGQLSNQPQHF
-	-	TRBV11-2	TRBJ2-7	TGTGCCAGCAGCCGGGACGGCTACCCCTCCTACGAGCAGTACTTC	CASSRDGYPSYEQYF
-	TRBD2	TRBV11-2	TRBJ2-1	TGTGCCAGCAGCGGTATCACCGGGACTAGCGGGGCAACCTCCTACAATGAGCAGTTCTTC	CASSGITGTSGATSYNEQFF
-	TRBD1	TRBV6-1	TRBJ1-6	TGTGCCAGCAGCGAATTCGGACAGGGGGTGCGGTCACCCCTCCACTTT	CASSEFGQGVRSPLHF
-	-	TRBV6-1	TRBJ2-7	TGTGCCAGCAGATCAGGGGTAGCGGGCGAGCAGTACTTC	CASRSGVAGEQYF
-	-	TRBV7-2	TRBJ1-5	TGTGCCAGCAGACCTATCAGGGGCCACAACAATAGCAATCAGCCCCAGCATTTT	CASRPIRGHNNSNQPQHF
-	-	TRBV4-3	TRBJ1-2	TGCGCCAGCAGCCAAGCCCGCGGCGGAAACTATGGCTACACCTTC	CASSQARGGNYGYTF
-	TRBD2	TRBV20-1	TRBJ2-5	TGCAGTGCTGCGCGGGGGGTCAACCAAGAGACCCAGTACTTC	CSAARGVNQETQYF
-	TRBD2	TRBV20-1	TRBJ2-7	TGCAGTGCTACTTTGAGCGGGGTAACCTACGAGCAGTACTTC	CSATLSGVTYEQYF
-	TRBD2	TRBV20-1	TRBJ2-3	TGCAGTGCAGAAACTAGCGGGGGGACCGCAGATACGCAGTATTTT	CSAETSGGTADTQYF
-	-	TRBV7-3	TRBJ2-1	TGTGCCAGCAGCTTAGTTGGGGGGTTTAATGAGCAGTTCTTC	CASSLVGGFNEQFF